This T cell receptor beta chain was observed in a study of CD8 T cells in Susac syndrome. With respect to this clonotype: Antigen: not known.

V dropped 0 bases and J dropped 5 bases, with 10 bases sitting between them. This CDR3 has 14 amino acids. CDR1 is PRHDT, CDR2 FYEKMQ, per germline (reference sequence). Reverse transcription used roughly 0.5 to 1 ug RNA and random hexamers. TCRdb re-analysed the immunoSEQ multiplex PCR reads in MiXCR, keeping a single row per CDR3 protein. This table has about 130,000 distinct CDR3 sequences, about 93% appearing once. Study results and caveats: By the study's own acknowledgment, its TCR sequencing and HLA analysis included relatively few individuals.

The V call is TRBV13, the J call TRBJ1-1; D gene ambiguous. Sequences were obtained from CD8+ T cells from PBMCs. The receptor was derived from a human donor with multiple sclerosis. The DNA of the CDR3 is TGTGCCAGCAGCTTAGGATCGGTGAGGACTGAAGCTTTCTTT. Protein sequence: CASSLGSVRTEAFF.